This TCR beta chain stems from a study of blood T cell repertoires in COVID-19. Trimming shortened V by 3 bases and J by 0 bases, and 12 bases separated the two germline ends. This CDR3 is 15 amino acids long. CDR1 and CDR2 (germline): GTSNPN, SVGIG (reference sequence). Here immunoSEQ multiplex PCR was the method, and the copy in TCRdb shows in-frame clones only, minus some. Here the sample spans about 160,000 clones, around nine tenths being singletons. Source material: peripheral blood. V is TRBV30 and J is TRBJ1-3; D unclear. The TCR was taken from a man between 60 and 75 years old with COVID-19, enrolled during active disease. In DNA form, the CDR3 reads TGTGCCTGGAGCGCCGAGACTCGCTCTGGAAACACCATATATTTT. Translation: CAWSAETRSGNTIYF.